This T cell receptor (beta chain) came from a study of blood T cell repertoires in COVID-19. Looking at the study overall: Material from acute and convalescent COVID-19 was sourced from the United States, Italy and Spain. The cDNA or gDNA used as material had been derived from T cells, B-cell-depleted T cells, or PBMCs.

The V gene's germline CDR1 is SGHVS and CDR2 FNYEAQ. Deletions cut 5 bases from V and 9 bases from J, with 20 bases between. The CDR3 runs to 15 residues. Original processing methods: Reference gene primer amplification gave nucleated cell count estimates. Profiled with immunoSEQ multiplex PCR; TCRdb holds only in-frame clones, not every one. V, J and clone size derive from that table, while D and trimming were established from the DNA sequence. The sample lists 200,000 to 250,000 clones; around 78% were seen once. V usage is TRBV7-6 and J usage is TRBJ2-1; tentatively, D is TRBD2 (6 bases). This TCR was recovered from an older woman with active or convalescent COVID-19. The sample consisted of peripheral blood. CDR3 sequence: CASSLLGRESGEQFF. CDR3 in DNA: TGTGCCAGCAGCCTACTGGGACGGGAGAGTGGTGAGCAGTTCTTC.